A selection of T cell receptor beta chains follows, all from one sample in a study of response to subunit inactivated influenza vaccine. TCRdb re-derived calls from the RT-PCR reads in MiXCR, one entry per CDR3 protein. This sample carries around 750,000 distinct CDR3 sequences, around 20% of them seen once, and the ten largest clones take roughly 10%. The input for sequencing was PBMCs from blood, taken around 5 days after vaccination. The receptors were sampled from a man aged 50-59 years who received an inactivated influenza vaccine. Each CDR3 is given with its conserved first and last residue. The order of the fields is J gene, clone size, CDR3 length, V gene, D gene, CDR3 protein, CDR3 DNA. A D gene is named only where the DNA matches it firmly. Only some rows state a clone size, as once, few, many or a class for expanded clones.

TRBJ2-3,NA,16,TRBV28,TRBD2,CASIPGTSPSTDTQYF,TGTGCCAGCATCCCCGGGACTAGCCCTAGCACAGATACGCAGTATTTT
TRBJ2-7,NA,13,TRBV29-1,TRBD1,CSVRDRVTYEQYF,TGCAGCGTACGGGACAGGGTAACCTACGAGCAGTACTTC
TRBJ1-4,NA,16,TRBV20-1,NA,CSGLSPQDSYGEKLFF,TGCAGTGGACTATCACCACAAGACAGTTACGGGGAAAAACTGTTTTTT
TRBJ2-2,many,15,TRBV6-1,TRBD2,CASSSGLDRSGELFF,TGTGCCAGCAGCTCGGGACTAGATAGATCCGGGGAGCTGTTTTTT
TRBJ2-3,NA,15,TRBV11-2,TRBD2,CASSASGPVTDTQYF,TGTGCCAGCAGCGCTAGCGGTCCCGTCACAGATACGCAGTATTTT
TRBJ1-6,few,16,TRBV4-1,TRBD1,CASSQGHRQGNSPLHF,TGCGCCAGCAGCCAAGGGCACAGACAGGGAAATTCACCCCTCCACTTT
TRBJ2-7,NA,16,TRBV4-3,TRBD2,CASSRTRLAASYEQYF,TGCGCCAGCAGCCGGACGAGGCTAGCGGCTTCCTACGAGCAGTACTTC
TRBJ2-7,NA,14,TRBV5-1,NA,CASSQGPSSYEQYF,TGCGCCAGCAGCCAGGGACCCTCCAGCTACGAGCAGTACTTC
TRBJ2-5,NA,13,TRBV30,NA,CAWSARRKETQYF,TGTGCCTGGAGTGCACGACGGAAAGAGACCCAGTACTTC
TRBJ2-5,many,17,TRBV10-2,TRBD2,CASQFTAGGRKIATQYF,TGCGCCAGCCAATTTACAGCGGGGGGCCGTAAAATTGCGACCCAGTACTTC
TRBJ2-7,NA,17,TRBV29-1,TRBD1,CSVAGRGTGGFLDEQYF,TGCAGCGTTGCGGGTAGGGGGACAGGGGGGTTTTTGGACGAGCAGTACTTC
TRBJ2-3,NA,19,TRBV27,NA,CASSLGGAGEYRSTDTQYF,TGTGCCAGCAGTTTGGGGGGCGCGGGAGAATACCGTAGCACAGATACGCAGTATTTT
TRBJ1-1,NA,14,TRBV6-5,TRBD1,CASRYRGGNTEAFF,TGTGCCAGCAGATACAGGGGAGGTAACACTGAAGCTTTCTTT
TRBJ2-1,few,16,TRBV11-2,NA,CASSFMPGSSYNEQFF,TGTGCCAGCAGCTTTATGCCCGGAAGCTCCTACAATGAGCAGTTCTTC
TRBJ1-5,NA,13,TRBV9,NA,CASSVDGNQPQHF,TGTGCCAGCAGCGTTGACGGCAATCAGCCCCAGCATTTT
TRBJ2-1,NA,14,TRBV7-2,TRBD2,CASRSSGNYNEQFF,TGTGCCAGCAGGTCTAGCGGGAATTACAATGAGCAGTTCTTC
TRBJ2-7,many,13,TRBV10-3,NA,CAIRPTESYEQYF,TGTGCCATCAGACCGACCGAGTCCTACGAGCAGTACTTC
TRBJ1-1,NA,13,TRBV20-1,NA,CSARDPLQGEAFF,TGCAGTGCTAGAGATCCGTTACAGGGTGAAGCTTTCTTT
TRBJ2-5,NA,13,TRBV9,NA,CASSVDMLETQYF,TGTGCCAGCAGCGTAGACATGTTAGAGACCCAGTACTTC
TRBJ2-1,few,12,TRBV7-8,NA,CASSSYSLEQFF,TGTGCCAGCAGCTCTTACAGCCTGGAGCAGTTCTTC
TRBJ2-2,many,15,TRBV4-1,NA,CASSQQRGNTGELFF,TGCGCCAGCAGCCAACAGAGGGGGAACACCGGGGAGCTGTTTTTT
TRBJ1-1,few,14,TRBV2,NA,CASSAGLQATEAFF,TGTGCCAGCAGTGCCGGGCTTCAGGCCACTGAAGCTTTCTTT
TRBJ2-1,NA,14,TRBV2,TRBD2,CASRTGTSVNEQFF,TGTGCCAGCAGGACCGGGACTAGCGTGAATGAGCAGTTCTTC
TRBJ2-1,NA,13,TRBV3-1,TRBD2,CASSPSGGASQFF,TGTGCCAGCAGCCCTAGCGGGGGGGCCAGCCAGTTCTTC
TRBJ2-6,NA,18,TRBV19,NA,CASSIRFVGTTGANVLTF,TGTGCCAGTAGTATTCGGTTCGTAGGGACAACTGGGGCCAACGTCCTGACTTTC
TRBJ2-1,few,14,TRBV2,TRBD2,CASRNLAGYNEQFF,TGTGCCAGCAGAAATCTAGCGGGCTACAATGAGCAGTTCTTC
TRBJ2-2,NA,15,TRBV27,TRBD1,CASRGTGGATGELFF,TGTGCCAGCAGGGGGACAGGGGGCGCCACCGGGGAGCTGTTTTTT
TRBJ1-1,few,11,TRBV20-1,NA,CSGREDTEAFF,TGCAGCGGCAGGGAGGACACTGAAGCTTTCTTT
TRBJ2-7,many,11,TRBV6-5,TRBD2,CATQGLYEQYF,TGTGCCACCCAGGGACTATACGAGCAGTACTTC
TRBJ2-3,NA,16,TRBV3-1,TRBD2,CASSLSGSARTDTQYF,TGTGCCAGCAGCCTTAGCGGGAGTGCCCGGACAGATACGCAGTATTTT
TRBJ2-1,few,15,TRBV12-3/TRBV12-4,TRBD2,CASSFTSGGANEQFF,TGTGCCAGCAGTTTTACTAGCGGGGGGGCCAATGAGCAGTTCTTC
TRBJ2-1,few,10,TRBV12-3/TRBV12-4,NA,CASSAGTPFF,TGTGCCAGCAGTGCCGGGACGCCGTTCTTC
TRBJ2-7,NA,14,TRBV4-2,TRBD1,CASSQDGTDYEQYF,TGTGCCAGCAGCCAGGACGGGACAGACTACGAGCAGTACTTC
TRBJ1-1,NA,12,TRBV5-6,NA,CATKDQNTEAFF,TGTGCCACCAAAGACCAGAACACTGAAGCTTTCTTT
TRBJ2-5,few,11,TRBV6-5,NA,CASTSLETQYF,TGTGCCAGCACTAGTTTAGAGACCCAGTACTTC
TRBJ1-1,NA,12,TRBV18,NA,CASSPREGEAFF,TGTGCCAGCTCACCAAGGGAAGGAGAAGCTTTCTTT
TRBJ1-2,NA,13,TRBV25-1,NA,CASSYKGGYGYTF,TGTGCCAGCAGTTATAAGGGGGGCTATGGCTACACCTTC
TRBJ2-5,few,15,TRBV10-3,TRBD1,CAISESRGGAETQYF,TGTGCCATCAGTGAGTCGCGAGGGGGCGCGGAGACCCAGTACTTC
TRBJ2-5,NA,18,TRBV11-2,NA,CASSLEPRVRRGQKTQYF,TGTGCCAGCAGCTTAGAACCCCGGGTCCGAAGGGGCCAAAAGACCCAGTACTTC
TRBJ1-2,NA,12,TRBV12-3/TRBV12-4,NA,CASSLVVYGYTF,TGTGCCAGCAGTTTAGTAGTCTATGGCTACACCTTC
TRBJ1-2,few,14,TRBV6-1,TRBD1,CASSETGGMAGYTF,TGTGCCAGCAGTGAGACAGGGGGCATGGCTGGCTACACCTTC
TRBJ2-7,few,14,TRBV5-6,TRBD1,CASSWGQGVYEQYF,TGTGCCAGCAGCTGGGGACAGGGAGTCTACGAGCAGTACTTC
TRBJ2-3,NA,16,TRBV20-1,TRBD2,CSARGTSGTLRDTQYF,TGCAGTGCTAGAGGGACTAGCGGGACCCTTAGAGATACGCAGTATTTT
TRBJ2-5,NA,12,TRBV28,NA,CASSPLGADLYF,TGTGCCAGCAGCCCCTTGGGGGCAGACCTTTACTTC
TRBJ2-7,few,15,TRBV6-5,NA,CASSYGPGGAYEQYF,TGTGCCAGCAGTTACGGCCCAGGTGGGGCCTACGAGCAGTACTTC
TRBJ2-7,NA,15,TRBV5-5,NA,CASSLEDSRGYEQYF,TGTGCCAGCAGCTTGGAAGACAGCAGAGGATACGAGCAGTACTTC
TRBJ2-7,NA,12,TRBV2,NA,CASSDPLAEQYF,TGTGCCAGCAGTGATCCCCTGGCCGAGCAGTACTTC
TRBJ1-6,few,15,TRBV20-1,TRBD1,CSARTGGAGNSPLHF,TGCAGTGCCAGGACAGGGGGCGCGGGTAATTCACCCCTCCACTTT
TRBJ2-7,many,14,TRBV7-6,NA,CASSPGNGPYEQYF,TGTGCCAGCAGCCCAGGGAATGGTCCTTACGAGCAGTACTTC
TRBJ2-2,few,13,TRBV27,TRBD1,CASGTGEAGELFF,TGTGCCAGCGGGACAGGGGAGGCCGGGGAGCTGTTTTTT
TRBJ1-4,NA,15,TRBV20-1,NA,CSARDITEYNEKLFF,TGCAGTGCTAGAGATATAACGGAGTATAATGAAAAACTGTTTTTT
TRBJ2-3,many,13,TRBV11-2,TRBD1,CASSEQGTDTQYF,TGTGCCAGCAGCGAACAGGGGACAGATACGCAGTATTTT
TRBJ2-2,NA,13,TRBV20-1,NA,CSARVPLTGELFF,TGCAGTGCTAGAGTACCGCTGACCGGGGAGCTGTTTTTT
TRBJ2-5,once,13,TRBV20-1,NA,CSARERVQETQYF,TGCAGTGCTAGAGAAAGGGTTCAAGAGACCCAGTACTTC
TRBJ1-2,NA,15,TRBV6-5,NA,CASSYSLHGTSGYTF,TGTGCCAGCAGTTACTCGCTCCATGGCACGTCTGGCTACACCTTC
TRBJ2-1,few,15,TRBV6-1,NA,CASSPAGGVYNEQFF,TGTGCCAGCAGTCCGGCAGGGGGGGTCTACAATGAGCAGTTCTTC
TRBJ2-2,few,16,TRBV4-2,NA,CASSQERWIESGELFF,TGTGCCAGCAGCCAAGAACGCTGGATTGAGTCCGGGGAGCTGTTTTTT
TRBJ2-1,few,17,TRBV7-9,NA,CASSRGSTRSSYNEQFF,TGTGCCAGCAGCCGTGGTTCGACACGAAGCTCCTACAATGAGCAGTTCTTC
TRBJ2-7,NA,14,TRBV6-5,NA,CASSYSIGFGEQYF,TGTGCCAGCAGTTACTCGATAGGTTTCGGCGAGCAGTACTTC
TRBJ2-2,few,13,TRBV12-3/TRBV12-4,NA,CASSNANTGELFF,TGTGCCAGCAGTAACGCGAACACCGGGGAGCTGTTTTTT